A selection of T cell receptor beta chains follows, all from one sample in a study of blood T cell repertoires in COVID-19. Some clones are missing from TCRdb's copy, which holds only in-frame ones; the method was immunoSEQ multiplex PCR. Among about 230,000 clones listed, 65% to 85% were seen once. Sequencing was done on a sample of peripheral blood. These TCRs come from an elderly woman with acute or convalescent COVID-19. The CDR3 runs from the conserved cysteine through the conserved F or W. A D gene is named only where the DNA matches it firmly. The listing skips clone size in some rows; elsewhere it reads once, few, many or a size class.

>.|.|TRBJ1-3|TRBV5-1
CASSLRSGGGNTIYF
TGCGCCAGCAGCTTGCGGTCTGGGGGCGGAAACACCATATATTTT
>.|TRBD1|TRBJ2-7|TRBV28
CASSFLQGAGYEQYF
TGTGCCAGCAGTTTCCTCCAGGGGGCGGGCTACGAGCAGTACTTC
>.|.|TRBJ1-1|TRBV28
CASSLSGGGTEAFF
TGTGCCAGCAGTTTGTCGGGGGGCGGCACTGAAGCTTTCTTT
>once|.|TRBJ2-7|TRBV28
CASSTPGTPYGAYEQYF
TGTGCCAGCAGTACCCCCGGGACACCCTATGGGGCCTACGAGCAGTACTTC
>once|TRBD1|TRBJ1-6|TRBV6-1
CASSDGTGGDSPLHF
TGTGCCAGCAGTGACGGGACAGGGGGTGATTCACCCCTCCACTTT
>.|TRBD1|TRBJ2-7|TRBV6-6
CASSYLSGQAYEQYF
TGTGCCAGCAGTTACCTCTCGGGACAGGCCTACGAGCAGTACTTC
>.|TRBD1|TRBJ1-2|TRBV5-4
CASSSGQGAYGYTF
TGTGCCAGCAGCTCAGGACAGGGGGCCTATGGCTACACCTTC
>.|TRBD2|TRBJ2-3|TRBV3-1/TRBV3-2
CASSPGTSGGVDTQYF
TGTGCCAGCAGCCCTGGGACTAGCGGGGGGGTAGATACGCAGTATTTT
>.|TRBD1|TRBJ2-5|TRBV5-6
CASSRDTGGPQETQYF
TGTGCCAGCAGTCGAGACACAGGGGGACCCCAAGAGACCCAGTACTTC
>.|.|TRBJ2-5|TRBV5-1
CASSLGGKETQYF
TGCGCCAGCAGCTTGGGAGGGAAAGAGACCCAGTACTTC
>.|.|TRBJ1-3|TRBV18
CASSPGQVSGNTIYF
TGTGCCAGCTCACCCGGTCAAGTCTCTGGAAACACCATATATTTT
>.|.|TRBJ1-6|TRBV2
CASREVSANSPLHF
TGTGCCAGCAGGGAGGTCAGCGCAAATTCACCCCTCCACTTT
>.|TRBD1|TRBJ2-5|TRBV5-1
CASRAGTGAETQYF
TGCGCCAGCAGGGCAGGGACAGGGGCTGAGACCCAGTACTTC
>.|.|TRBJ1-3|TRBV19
CASRTGPSSGNTIYF
TGTGCCAGTAGGACAGGTCCGAGCTCTGGAAACACCATATATTTT
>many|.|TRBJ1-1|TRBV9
CASSVGQGLTEAFF
TGTGCCAGCAGCGTAGGTCAGGGGCTCACTGAAGCTTTCTTT
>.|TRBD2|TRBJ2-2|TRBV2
CASREWGPAGANTGELFF
TGTGCCAGCAGGGAATGGGGACCAGCGGGGGCGAACACCGGGGAGCTGTTTTTT
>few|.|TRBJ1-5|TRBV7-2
CASSLVGEGGDQPQHF
TGTGCCAGCAGCTTAGTAGGCGAGGGGGGGGATCAGCCCCAGCATTTT
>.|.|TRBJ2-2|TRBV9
CASSVGPAENTGELFF
TGTGCCAGCAGCGTAGGCCCAGCGGAAAACACCGGGGAGCTGTTTTTT
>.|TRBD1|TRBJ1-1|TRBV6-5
CASSSARTGGGTEAFF
TGTGCCAGCAGTTCAGCCCGGACAGGGGGAGGCACTGAAGCTTTCTTT
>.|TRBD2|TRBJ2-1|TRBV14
CASSQTGGPNNEQFF
TGTGCCAGCAGCCAAACGGGGGGGCCAAACAATGAGCAGTTCTTC
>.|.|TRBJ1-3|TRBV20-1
CSARSGQAIYF
TGCAGTGCTAGATCGGGACAAGCCATATATTTT
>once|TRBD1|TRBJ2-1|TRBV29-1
CSVEEYRDRVSNEQFF
TGCAGCGTTGAAGAATACCGGGACAGGGTATCCAATGAGCAGTTCTTC
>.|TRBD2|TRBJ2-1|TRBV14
CASSRGLAGGGYNEQFF
TGTGCCAGCAGCCGGGGACTAGCGGGAGGTGGATACAATGAGCAGTTCTTC